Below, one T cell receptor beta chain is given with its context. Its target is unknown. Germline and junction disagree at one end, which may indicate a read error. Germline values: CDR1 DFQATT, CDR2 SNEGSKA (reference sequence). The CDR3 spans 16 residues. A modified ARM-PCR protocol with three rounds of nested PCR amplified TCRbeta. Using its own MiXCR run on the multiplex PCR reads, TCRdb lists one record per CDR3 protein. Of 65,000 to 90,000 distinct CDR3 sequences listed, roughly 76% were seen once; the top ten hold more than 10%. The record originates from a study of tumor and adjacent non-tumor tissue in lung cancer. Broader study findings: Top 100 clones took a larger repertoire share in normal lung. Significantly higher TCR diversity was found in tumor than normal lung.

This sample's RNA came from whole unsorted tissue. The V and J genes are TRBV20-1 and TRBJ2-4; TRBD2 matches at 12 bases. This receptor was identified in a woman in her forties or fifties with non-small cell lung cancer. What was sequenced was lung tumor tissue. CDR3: CSARDQLAGGKNIQYF. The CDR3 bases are TGCAGTGCTAGAGATCAACTAGCGGGAGGCAAAAATATTCAGTACTTC.